The 13 T cell receptor beta chains reported below all come from one sample, sequenced in a study of T-cell memory formation after mild COVID-19. MiXCR was run by TCRdb on the 5' RACE reads, yielding one entry per CDR3 protein. The sample yields about 250,000 distinct CDR3 sequences, approximately 15% seen once. The sequencing input was PBMCs or a T cell subset sorted from them (not recorded which). Receptor source: an adult woman who had mild COVID-19 (a few samples of this study predate the infection). Cell type and time point are not known.

This clonotype has at least ten counts. The CDR3, as DNA: TGTGCCAGCAGCCCAAACTTCCGGGACTCCTTAAACACTGAAGCTTTCTTT. Its protein product is CASSPNFRDSLNTEAFF. The V and J genes are TRBV7-8 and TRBJ1-1; tentative D call: TRBD1 (5 bases). Trimming took 5 bases from V and 2 from J, leaving 21 bases between them. Germline V gene sequence: CDR1 SGHVS, CDR2 FQNEAQ. The CDR3 is 17 amino acids.

Only a few counts were recorded for this clonotype. This chain uses TRBV18 with TRBJ1-1, with D tentatively TRBD1 (5 bases). Trimming took off 1 base at V and 0 bases at J, with 9 bases between the two ends. From germline, CDR1 is KGHSH and CDR2 LQKENI. This CDR3 spans 15 amino acids. DNA for the CDR3: TGTGCCAGCTCACCACGTATAGGGGTGAACACTGAAGCTTTCTTT. Its translation is CASSPRIGVNTEAFF.

This clonotype was found a few times. The chain employs TRBV25-1 and TRBJ2-1; D possibly uses TRBD1 or TRBD2 (5 bases each). CDR1 is MGHDK, CDR2 SYGVNS, per germline. The CDR3 contains 14 residues. V lost 5 bases and J 9 bases, leaving 17 bases between the germline ends. CDR3 nucleotides: TGTGCCAGCAGTATTGGGGGATTTCTGGGTGAGCAGTTCTTC. Translation: CASSIGGFLGEQFF.

This rearrangement joins TRBV19 to TRBJ2-7; D may match TRBD1 or TRBD2 (5 bases each). The CDR3 is 12 amino acids. Trimming shortened V by 3 bases and J by 4 bases, and 7 bases separated the two germline ends. Per germline, CDR1 LNHDA and CDR2 SQIVND (reference sequence). CDR3 nucleotide sequence: TGTGCCAGTAGTATGAGGGGTTACGAGCAGTACTTC. This codes for CASSMRGYEQYF.

On this clonotype itself: One end of the junction fails to match germline, which may point to a read error. The chain combines TRBV15 with TRBJ2-7, with 8 bases lining up with TRBD1. This CDR3 spans 15 amino acids. Germline CDR1 is LNHNV and CDR2 is YYDKDF (reference sequence). The CDR3 is CAISRNPGQGEEQYF. Here the CDR3 DNA reads TGTGCCATCAGCAGGAACCCCGGACAGGGAGAGGAGCAGTACTTC.

This clonotype has a handful of counts. The chain links TRBV14 to TRBJ1-2, with D possibly TRBD1 on 6 matching bases. The V end lost 4 bases, the J end lost 4 bases, and 13 bases lay between the germline ends. The CDR3 sequence is 14 residues long. CDR1 is SGHDN and CDR2 is FVKESK in the germline V gene. The CDR3 DNA sequence: TGTGCCAGCAGCCCACCAGGGGATGGCTATGGCTACACCTTC. Its translation is CASSPPGDGYGYTF.

This clonotype has at least ten counts. The gene calls are TRBV4-2 and TRBJ1-2, with 8 bases lining up with TRBD1. Per the germline V gene, CDR1 is LGHNA and CDR2 is YNFKEQ. J gave up 4 bases and V 3 bases, and 13 bases lay outside the gene matches. CDR3 length equals 17 residues. In nucleotides, the CDR3 is TGTGCCAGCAGCCATCCGAAAACAGGGGGGAATAGCTATGGCTACACCTTC. Its translation is CASSHPKTGGNSYGYTF.

This clonotype appeared a few times. V is TRBV5-1 and J is TRBJ1-1; D unclear. V was trimmed by 3 bases and J by 1 base, leaving 4 bases between them. CDR3 size: 12 residues. The germline V gene has CDR1 SGHRS and CDR2 YFSETQ. In DNA, the CDR3 is TGCGCCAGCAGCTGGGAGAACACTGAAGCTTTCTTT. Translating gives CASSWENTEAFF.

This clonotype appeared many times. The V gene is TRBV18, the J gene TRBJ2-5; 7 nucleotides agree with TRBD1. The CDR3 runs 13 residues. J lost 2 bases, V lost 3 bases, and 0 bases had no gene match. Germline V gives CDR1 KGHSH, CDR2 LQKENI. CDR3 protein: CASSPGQQETQYF. The CDR3 DNA sequence: TGTGCCAGCTCACCGGGACAGCAAGAGACCCAGTACTTC.

The genes are TRBV14 and TRBJ2-1; 14 nucleotides agree with TRBD2. From germline, CDR1 is SGHDN and CDR2 FVKESK. The V segment lost 0 bases and the J segment 3 bases; nucleotides outside the gene matches: 7. The CDR3 consists of 19 residues. CDR3 in amino acids: CASSQDRGLAGGLYNEQFF. The DNA of the CDR3 is TGTGCCAGCAGCCAAGATCGAGGACTAGCGGGAGGTCTCTACAATGAGCAGTTCTTC. Supplemented by reference TRBV14 and TRBJ2-1, the full variable domain reads EAGVTQFPSHSVIEKGQTVTLRCDPISGHDNLYWYRRVMGKEIKFLLHFVKESKQDESGMPNNRFLAERTGGTYSTLKVQPAELEDSGVYFCASSQDRGLAGGLYNEQFFGPGTRLTVL.

The chain employs TRBV12-3 or TRBV12-4 and TRBJ2-1, with a weak D call TRBD2 (6 bases). CDR3 length: 11 residues. V was shortened by 8 bases and J by 9 bases, with 11 bases between the two germline ends. The CDR3 DNA follows: TGTGCCAGCGATAGAGCGGGTGAGCAGTTCTTC. Amino acids: CASDRAGEQFF.

The chain combines TRBV11-2 with TRBJ2-3; 8 nucleotides line up with TRBD2. The CDR3 covers 16 residues. Germline CDR1 and CDR2: SGHAT and FQNNGV. V shed 8 bases and J 0 bases; nucleotides not matched to a gene: 10. Here the CDR3 DNA reads TGTGCCAGCGGATTCATAGCGGGGCTTAGCACAGATACGCAGTATTTT. This codes for CASGFIAGLSTDTQYF.

This clonotype was counted ten times or more. The CDR3 region is CASSGVSYNEQFF. The CDR3 DNA reads TGCGCCAGCAGCGGGGTTTCCTACAATGAGCAGTTCTTC. The rearrangement uses TRBV5-1 and TRBJ2-1, with unresolved D. V lost 4 bases to trimming and J lost 1 base, with 6 bases between them. This CDR3 has 13 amino acids. CDR1 is SGHRS, CDR2 YFSETQ, per germline. Combining the CDR3 with reference TRBV5-1 and TRBJ2-1 gives the whole variable domain KAGVTQTPRYLIKTRGQQVTLSCSPISGHRSVSWYQQTPGQGLQFLFEYFSETQRNKGNFPGRFSGRQFSNSRSEMNVSTLELGDSALYLCASSGVSYNEQFFGPGTRLTVL.